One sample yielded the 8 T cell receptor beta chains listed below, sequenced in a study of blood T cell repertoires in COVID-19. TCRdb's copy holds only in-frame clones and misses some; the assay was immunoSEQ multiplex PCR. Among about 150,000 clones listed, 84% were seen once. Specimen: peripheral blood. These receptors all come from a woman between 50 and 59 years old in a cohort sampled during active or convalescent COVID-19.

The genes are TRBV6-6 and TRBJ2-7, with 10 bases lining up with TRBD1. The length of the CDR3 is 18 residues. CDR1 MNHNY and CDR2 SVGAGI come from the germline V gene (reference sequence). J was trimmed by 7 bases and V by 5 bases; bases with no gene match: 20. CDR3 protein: CASSPRLAGTGVLGEQYF. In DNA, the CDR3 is TGTGCCAGCAGTCCCAGGCTGGCTGGGACAGGGGTGTTGGGGGAGCAGTACTTC.

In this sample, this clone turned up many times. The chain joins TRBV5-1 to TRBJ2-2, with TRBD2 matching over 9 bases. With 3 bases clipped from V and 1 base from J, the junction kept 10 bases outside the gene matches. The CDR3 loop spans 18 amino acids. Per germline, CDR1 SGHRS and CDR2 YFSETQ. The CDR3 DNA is TGCGCCAGCAGCTGGAAACAGCGGGGGGCCTTGAACACCGGGGAGCTGTTTTTT. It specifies CASSWKQRGALNTGELFF.

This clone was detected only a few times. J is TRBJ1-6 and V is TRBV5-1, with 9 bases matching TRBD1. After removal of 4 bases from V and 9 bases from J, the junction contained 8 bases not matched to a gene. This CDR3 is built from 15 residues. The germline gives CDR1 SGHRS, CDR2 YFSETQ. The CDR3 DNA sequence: TGCGCCAGCAGCCTCCAGGGACAGGGAGGTTCACCCCTCCACTTT. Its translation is CASSLQGQGGSPLHF.

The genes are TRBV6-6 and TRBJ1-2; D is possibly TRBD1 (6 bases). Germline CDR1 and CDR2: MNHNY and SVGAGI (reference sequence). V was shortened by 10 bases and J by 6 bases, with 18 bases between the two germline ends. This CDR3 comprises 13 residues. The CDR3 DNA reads TGTGCCACCTTACTCGGGACACTAAATGGCTACACCTTC. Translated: CATLLGTLNGYTF.

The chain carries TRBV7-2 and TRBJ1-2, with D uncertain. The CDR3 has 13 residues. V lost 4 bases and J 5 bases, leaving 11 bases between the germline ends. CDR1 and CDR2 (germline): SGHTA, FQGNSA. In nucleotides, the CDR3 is TGTGCCAGCAGCTCGCGCGGGGTGTATGGCTACACCTTC. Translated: CASSSRGVYGYTF.

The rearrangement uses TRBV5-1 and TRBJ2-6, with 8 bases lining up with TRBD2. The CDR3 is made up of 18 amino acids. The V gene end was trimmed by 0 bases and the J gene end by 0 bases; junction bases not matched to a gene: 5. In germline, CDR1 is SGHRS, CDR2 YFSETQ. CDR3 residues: CASSLGGGTFSGANVLTF. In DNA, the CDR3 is TGCGCCAGCAGCTTGGGCGGGGGGACCTTCTCTGGGGCCAACGTCCTGACTTTC. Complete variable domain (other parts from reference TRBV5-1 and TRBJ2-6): KAGVTQTPRYLIKTRGQQVTLSCSPISGHRSVSWYQQTPGQGLQFLFEYFSETQRNKGNFPGRFSGRQFSNSRSEMNVSTLELGDSALYLCASSLGGGTFSGANVLTFGAGSRLTVL.

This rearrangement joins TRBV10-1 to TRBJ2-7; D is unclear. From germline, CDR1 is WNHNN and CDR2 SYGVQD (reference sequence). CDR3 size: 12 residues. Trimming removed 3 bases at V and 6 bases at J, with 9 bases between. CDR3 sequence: CASSDLPGEQYF. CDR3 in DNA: TGCGCCAGCAGTGATCTTCCGGGCGAGCAGTACTTC.

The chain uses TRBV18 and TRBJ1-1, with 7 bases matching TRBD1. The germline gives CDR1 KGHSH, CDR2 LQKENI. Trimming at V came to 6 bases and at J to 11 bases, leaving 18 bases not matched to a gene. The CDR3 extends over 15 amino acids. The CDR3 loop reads CASSPLQGSQGEAFF. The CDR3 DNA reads TGTGCCAGCTCCCCCTTACAGGGTTCTCAGGGGGAGGCTTTCTTT.